This T cell receptor beta chain was observed in a study of naive and memory T cell subsets. An equimolar mix of two oligonucleotides served as the beta constant-region primer for TRBC1 and TRBC2. Ligated cDNA was amplified by four rounds of PCR with nested alpha and beta constant-region primers and SP2. Via MiXCR, TCRdb re-called the UMI-ligation and nested PCR reads, giving one row per CDR3 protein. Seen here are about 85,000 distinct CDR3 sequences, about 12% observed once, and the top ten hold over 0.75%. The germline CDR1 and CDR2 sequences are DFQATT and SNEGSKA (reference sequence). V dropped 3 bases and J dropped 7 bases, with 10 bases sitting between them. CDR3 length: 11 residues.

The sample consisted of central memory CD4+ T cells from blood. The V and J genes are TRBV20-1 and TRBJ2-7; D unresolved. This TCR was recovered from a human donor in good health. Here the CDR3 reads CSASIEREQYF. CDR3 nucleotide sequence: TGCAGTGCTAGTATTGAGCGTGAGCAGTACTTC.